These 15 T cell receptor beta chains share one sample of origin, sequenced in a study of PD-1 blockade in classical Hodgkin lymphoma. Sequenced by immunoSEQ multiplex PCR; TCRdb stores in-frame clones only, minus some. The data show 37,000 or so clones, around 88% seen once. Brentuximab vedotin exposure varied among the patients, all of whom had relapsed after autologous stem cell transplantation. The starting material was peripheral blood mononuclear cells (PBMCs), obtained before the second cycle of nivolumab. These TCRs come from a human donor with classical Hodgkin lymphoma.

The chain has TRBV27 and TRBJ2-7; D ambiguous. The germline V gene encodes CDR1 MNHEY and CDR2 SMNVEV (reference sequence). V was pared by 3 bases and J by 0 bases, with 6 bases between. This CDR3 is 13 amino acids long. CDR3 amino acids: CASSFSVSYEQYF. The DNA for the CDR3 is TGTGCCAGCAGTTTCTCGGTCTCCTACGAGCAGTACTTC.

The rearrangement links TRBV13 to TRBJ2-5; 11 bases map to TRBD2. Germline CDR1 PRHDT, CDR2 FYEKMQ (reference sequence). This CDR3 is built from 18 residues. Unmatched junction bases numbered 17, after V lost 5 bases and J lost 6 bases. The CDR3 DNA sequence: TGTGCCAGCAGCGACCCCTCCGGGGTAGCGGGAGGGTTTCAGACCCAGTACTTC. Translating gives CASSDPSGVAGGFQTQYF.

The chain carries TRBV10-1 and TRBJ2-7; D perhaps matches TRBD1 (6 bases). The CDR3 is made up of 15 amino acids. V was clipped by 4 bases and J by 7 bases, with 20 bases between them. Germline lookup yields CDR1 WNHNN and CDR2 SYGVQD (reference sequence). Here the CDR3 DNA reads TGCGCCAGCAGTGCTGGGACAAGCCACCATCGGGAGCAGTACTTC. It specifies CASSAGTSHHREQYF.

V is TRBV6-4 and J is TRBJ2-1; D ambiguous. Trimming cost V 0 bases and J 5 bases, with 5 bases left between them. The length of the CDR3 is 13 residues. Per germline, CDR1 MRHNA and CDR2 SNTAGT. The CDR3 region is CASSDSTNNEQFF. The CDR3 coding sequence is TGTGCCAGCAGTGACTCAACAAACAATGAGCAGTTCTTC.

The chain combines TRBV7-2 with TRBJ2-3; the D is unclear. Germline assignment: CDR1 SGHTA and CDR2 FQGNSA. CDR3 length equals 15 residues. Trimming pared 2 bases from V and 2 bases from J, leaving 11 bases between. CDR3 sequence reads: CASSLRATHTDTQYF. The DNA for the CDR3 is TGTGCCAGCAGCTTAAGGGCCACGCACACAGATACGCAGTATTTT.

The genes are TRBV4-1 and TRBJ1-4; D is possibly TRBD1 (6 bases). The CDR3 runs to 15 residues. The germline V gene encodes CDR1 MGHRA and CDR2 YSYEKL. Trimming removed 4 bases from V and 8 bases from J, with 17 bases in between. Here the CDR3 reads CASSPRGARGEKLFF. For the CDR3, the DNA is TGCGCCAGCAGCCCGAGGGGGGCCAGGGGAGAAAAACTGTTTTTT.

The DNA for the CDR3 is TGTGCCAGCAGCGGCCCTCCGGGACAGGTTAACTATGGCTACACCTTC. This codes for CASSGPPGQVNYGYTF. V and J are TRBV7-9 and TRBJ1-2, with 8 bases aligning to TRBD1. V dropped 5 bases and J dropped 1; count of bases not matched to a gene: 9. The CDR3 runs 16 residues. The V gene's germline CDR1 is SEHNR and CDR2 FQNEAQ (reference sequence).

The chain joins TRBV2 to TRBJ2-2; D possibly corresponds to TRBD1 (6 bases). The CDR3 is made up of 13 amino acids. Trimming removed 6 bases from V and 7 bases from J, with 12 bases in between. Per the germline V gene, CDR1 is SNHLY and CDR2 is FYNNEI. This chain's CDR3 is CASSTDSGGELFF. CDR3 coding DNA: TGTGCCAGCAGCACGGACAGCGGCGGGGAGCTGTTTTTT.

The genes are TRBV18 and TRBJ1-5; 8 bases align to TRBD1. This CDR3 is 16 amino acids long. CDR1 and CDR2 from the germline V gene are KGHSH and LQKENI. With 6 bases clipped from V and 6 bases from J, the junction kept 13 bases outside the gene matches. The CDR3 coding sequence is TGTGCCAGCTCTCGAACAGGGGGTCACCCGTCTCAGCCCCAGCATTTT. Its protein product is CASSRTGGHPSQPQHF.

The V call is TRBV7-6, the J call TRBJ2-5; 9 positions agree with TRBD1. The CDR3 spans 13 residues. The J segment lost 4 bases and the V segment lost 4 bases, leaving 1 base of the junction unmatched. The germline CDR1 and CDR2 sequences are SGHVS and FNYEAQ. CDR3 amino acids: CASSSDRGETQYF. In DNA, the CDR3 is TGTGCCAGCAGCTCGGACAGGGGAGAGACCCAGTACTTC.

This clone came up a few times. Written as DNA, the CDR3 is TGTGCCTGGAGAGCGCCAGGCATGAACACTGAAGCTTTCTTT. This codes for CAWRAPGMNTEAFF. The chain is built from TRBV30 and TRBJ1-1; D is unresolved. The CDR3 spans 14 residues. Trimming took 3 bases from V and 0 from J, leaving 11 bases between them. Germline-derived CDR1 and CDR2 are GTSNPN and SVGIG (reference sequence). Looking up the rest from reference TRBV30 and TRBJ1-1 gives the full variable domain: SQTIHQWPATLVQPVGSPLSLECTVEGTSNPNLYWYRQAAGRGLQLLFYSVGIGQISSEVPQNLSASRPQDRQFILSSKKLLLSDSGFYLCAWRAPGMNTEAFFGQGTRLTVV.

The chain uses TRBV5-1 and TRBJ1-5; perhaps TRBD1 as D (5 bases). Germline V gene sequence: CDR1 SGHRS, CDR2 YFSETQ. V lost 1 base and J lost 2, with 10 bases in between. The CDR3 is 15 amino acids. The chain's CDR3 is CASSLFSGRNQPQHF. The CDR3 coding sequence is TGCGCCAGCAGCTTGTTTTCAGGGCGCAATCAGCCCCAGCATTTT.

The rearrangement links TRBV11-2 to TRBJ2-3; D not certain. This CDR3 has 16 amino acids. The germline V and J ends were trimmed by 5 bases and 4 bases, with 19 bases remaining between them. CDR1 SGHAT and CDR2 FQNNGV come from the germline V gene. The CDR3 DNA reads TGTGCCAGCAGCCTCCTTCTTCTAGAGTGGGCAGATACGCAGTATTTT. Amino acids: CASSLLLLEWADTQYF.

The gene calls are TRBV9 and TRBJ2-1; D is ambiguous. Trimming stripped 4 bases from V and 4 bases from J, with 9 bases between. The CDR3 has 13 residues. Germline CDR1 SGDLS, CDR2 YYNGEE. CDR3 sequence (DNA): TGTGCCAGCAGCTTTGACATTTACAATGAGCAGTTCTTC. This encodes CASSFDIYNEQFF.

This sequence joins TRBV15 and TRBJ2-7; 9 bases agree with TRBD1. This CDR3 comprises 15 residues. V lost 3 bases and J lost 1; bases outside the gene matches: 4. Looked up from germline, CDR1 is LNHNV and CDR2 is YYDKDF (reference sequence). The CDR3 sequence is CATSRDRGGSYEQYF. The CDR3 DNA reads as TGTGCCACCAGCAGGGACAGGGGTGGATCCTACGAGCAGTACTTC.